Listed below are T cell receptor beta chains from one sample, sequenced in a study of shared clonotypes between healthy human individuals. Assay used: immunoSEQ multiplex PCR; TCRdb lists only in-frame clones, some missing. The table records about 510,000 clones, 90% to 96% of them present only once. The sequenced material came from naive CD4+ T cells sorted from blood. The receptors come from a woman aged 30 to 39 in good health. CDR3s include the opening cysteine and the closing phenylalanine or tryptophan. Each record gives: V gene, J gene, clone size, D gene, CDR3 DNA, CDR3 protein. A D gene is named only where the DNA matches it firmly. Some rows have no size entry. The others give once, few or many, or a class for an expanded clone.

>TRBV19|TRBJ2-3|-|TRBD2
TGTGCCAGTAGCCAGAGGGGCGGGAGAGGCACAGATACGCAGTATTTT
CASSQRGGRGTDTQYF
>TRBV11-2|TRBJ1-2|-|-
TGTGCCAGCAGCGATCAATTTGGCTACACCTTC
CASSDQFGYTF
>TRBV5-1|TRBJ2-7|-|-
TGCGCCAGCAGCATGGCGGAGAACTACGAGCAGTACTTC
CASSMAENYEQYF
>TRBV6-5|TRBJ1-1|-|-
TGTGCCAGCAAATTACGATGGGGGGGCAACACTGAAGCTTTCTTT
CASKLRWGGNTEAFF
>TRBV10-3|TRBJ1-1|-|-
TGTGCCATCAGTGGTCTTGGTCGGGGGTCGGGCACTGAAGCTTTCTTT
CAISGLGRGSGTEAFF
>TRBV6-1|TRBJ2-3|-|TRBD2
TGTGCCAGCAGTGAAGCGCTAATAGCGGGAATCACAGATACGCAGTATTTT
CASSEALIAGITDTQYF
>TRBV7-2|TRBJ2-5|-|-
TGTGCCAGCAGCCAACAACCAGGGACCCAGTACTTC
CASSQQPGTQYF
>TRBV19|TRBJ2-1|-|-
TGTGCCATAAGGGACATTGGACACAATGAGCAGTTCTTC
CAIRDIGHNEQFF
>TRBV7-8|TRBJ2-5|-|TRBD2
TGTGCCAGCAGCTTACAGCTAGCGGCCCAAGAGACCCAGTACTTC
CASSLQLAAQETQYF
>TRBV28|TRBJ2-7|-|TRBD1
TGTGCCAGCAGATCGACAGGGACCCCCCACGAGCAGTACTTC
CASRSTGTPHEQYF
>TRBV5-6|TRBJ2-7|once|-
TGTGCCAGCAGCCCTACTAGCACCTACGAGCAGTACTTC
CASSPTSTYEQYF
>TRBV18|TRBJ1-1|-|-
TGTGCCAGCTCAGGGGACAACCTGAACACTGAAGCTTTCTTT
CASSGDNLNTEAFF
>TRBV6-6|TRBJ2-7|-|-
TGTGCCAGCGGGTATGAAGTTGGGATCCACGAGCAGTACTTC
CASGYEVGIHEQYF
>TRBV30|TRBJ1-4|-|-
TGTGCCTGCTCCCGGGACCGGAATGAAAAACTGTTTTTT
CACSRDRNEKLFF
>TRBV5-1|TRBJ2-1|-|-
TGCGCCAGCAGCTTGGATCGGCGGGGATCCTACAATGAGCAGTTCTTC
CASSLDRRGSYNEQFF
>TRBV29-1|TRBJ1-1|-|-
TGCAGCGTAGGAGGCTTTCCCCGGAACACTGAAGCTTTCTTT
CSVGGFPRNTEAFF
>TRBV6-4|TRBJ1-1|once|TRBD1
TGTGCCAGCAGTGTGGTCAGGGGGGGAGCTGAAGCTTTCTTT
CASSVVRGGAEAFF